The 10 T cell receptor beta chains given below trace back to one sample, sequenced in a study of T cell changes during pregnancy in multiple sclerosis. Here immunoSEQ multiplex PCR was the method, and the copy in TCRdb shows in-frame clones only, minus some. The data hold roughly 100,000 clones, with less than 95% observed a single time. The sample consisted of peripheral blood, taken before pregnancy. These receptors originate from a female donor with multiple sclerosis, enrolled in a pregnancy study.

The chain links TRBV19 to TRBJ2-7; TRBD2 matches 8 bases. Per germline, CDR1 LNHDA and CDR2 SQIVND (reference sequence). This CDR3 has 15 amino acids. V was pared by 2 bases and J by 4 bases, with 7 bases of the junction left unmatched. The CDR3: CASSISAGGPYEQYF. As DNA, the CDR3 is TGTGCCAGTAGTATATCGGCGGGGGGCCCTTACGAGCAGTACTTC.

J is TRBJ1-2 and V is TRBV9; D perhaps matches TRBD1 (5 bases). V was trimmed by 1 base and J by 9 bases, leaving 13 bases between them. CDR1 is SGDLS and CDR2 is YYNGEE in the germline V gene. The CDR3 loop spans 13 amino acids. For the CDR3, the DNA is TGTGCCAGCAGCGTATCTTCCGGGGGAAGCTACACCTTC. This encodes CASSVSSGGSYTF.

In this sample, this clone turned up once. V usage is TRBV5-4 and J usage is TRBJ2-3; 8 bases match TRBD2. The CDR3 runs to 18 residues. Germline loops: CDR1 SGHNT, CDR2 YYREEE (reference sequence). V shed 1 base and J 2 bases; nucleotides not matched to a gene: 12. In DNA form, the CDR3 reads TGTGCCAGCAGCTTGTTTATGGGGGCGGGGGGTACCACAGATACGCAGTATTTT. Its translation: CASSLFMGAGGTTDTQYF.

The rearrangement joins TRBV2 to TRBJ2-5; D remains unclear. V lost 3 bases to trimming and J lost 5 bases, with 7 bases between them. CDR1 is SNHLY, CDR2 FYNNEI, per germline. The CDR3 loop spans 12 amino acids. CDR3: CASSDQAETQYF. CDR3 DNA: TGTGCCAGCAGTGACCAGGCGGAGACCCAGTACTTC.

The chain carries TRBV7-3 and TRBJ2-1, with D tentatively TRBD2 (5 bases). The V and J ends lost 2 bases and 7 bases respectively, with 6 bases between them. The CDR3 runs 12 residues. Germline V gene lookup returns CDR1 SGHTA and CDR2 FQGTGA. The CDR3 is CASSLRGNEQFF. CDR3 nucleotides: TGTGCCAGCAGCTTACGGGGAAATGAGCAGTTCTTC.

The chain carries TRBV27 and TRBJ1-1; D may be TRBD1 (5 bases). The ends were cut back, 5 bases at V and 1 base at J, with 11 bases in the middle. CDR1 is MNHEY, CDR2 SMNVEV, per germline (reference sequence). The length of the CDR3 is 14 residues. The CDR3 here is CASSLTGGNTEAFF. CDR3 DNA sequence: TGTGCCAGCAGTCTCACGGGGGGGAACACTGAAGCTTTCTTT.

The CDR3 spells CASSLGTGAYNSPLHF. The CDR3 bases are TGTGCCAGCAGCCTGGGGACAGGGGCCTATAATTCACCCCTCCACTTT. The chain is built from TRBV5-6 and TRBJ1-6; 10 nucleotides agree with TRBD1. This CDR3 comprises 16 residues. The J segment lost 2 bases and the V segment lost 4 bases, leaving 3 bases of the junction unmatched. Per germline, CDR1 SGHDT and CDR2 YYEEEE.

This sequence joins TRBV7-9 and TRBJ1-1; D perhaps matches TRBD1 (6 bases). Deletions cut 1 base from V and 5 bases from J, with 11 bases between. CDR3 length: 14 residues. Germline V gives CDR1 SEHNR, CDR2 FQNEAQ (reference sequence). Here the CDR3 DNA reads TGTGCCAGCAGCTTAGGCAGGGGAGTGACTGAAGCTTTCTTT. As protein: CASSLGRGVTEAFF.

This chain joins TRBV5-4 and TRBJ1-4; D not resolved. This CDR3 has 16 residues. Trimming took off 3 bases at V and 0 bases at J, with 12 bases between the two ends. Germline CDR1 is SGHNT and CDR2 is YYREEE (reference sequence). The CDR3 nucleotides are TGTGCCAGCAGCTATTCGGTTGAGGCAACTAATGAAAAACTGTTTTTT. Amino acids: CASSYSVEATNEKLFF.

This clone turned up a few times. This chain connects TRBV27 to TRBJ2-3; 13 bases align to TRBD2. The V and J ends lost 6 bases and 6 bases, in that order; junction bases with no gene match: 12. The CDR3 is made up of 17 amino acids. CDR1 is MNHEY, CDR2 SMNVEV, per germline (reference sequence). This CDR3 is CASSPRWTSGGGDTQYF. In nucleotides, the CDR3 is TGTGCCAGCAGCCCGAGATGGACTAGCGGGGGAGGGGATACGCAGTATTTT.